Each of the 21 T cell receptor beta chains below was sequenced from the same sample in a study of CD8 T cells in Susac syndrome. With random hexamers, reverse transcription was performed on roughly 0.5 to 1 ug of RNA. TCRdb called the immunoSEQ multiplex PCR reads again in MiXCR, with one record for every CDR3 protein. The sample contains approximately 190,000 distinct CDR3 sequences, roughly 94% of which appear only once. Sequenced input: CD8+ T cells from PBMCs. Source of these receptors: a human donor with Susac syndrome.

This chain connects TRBV3-1 to TRBJ2-5; D remains unclear. This CDR3 is built from 12 residues. V shed 0 bases and J shed 4 bases, with 3 bases lying between them. Germline V gives CDR1 LGHDT, CDR2 YNNKEL (reference sequence). This CDR3 reads CASSQEAETQYF. DNA for the CDR3: TGTGCCAGCAGCCAAGAGGCAGAGACCCAGTACTTC.

The gene calls are TRBV9 and TRBJ2-7, with TRBD1 matching over 8 bases. With 3 bases clipped from V and 5 bases from J, the junction kept 1 base outside the gene matches. CDR3 length: 12 residues. The germline V gene encodes CDR1 SGDLS and CDR2 YYNGEE. The CDR3 DNA sequence: TGTGCCAGCAGCGCGGACAGGGACGAGCAGTACTTC. Translated: CASSADRDEQYF.

The V and J genes are TRBV12-3 or TRBV12-4 and TRBJ2-4; D is unclear. The CDR3 contains 13 residues. With 6 bases removed from V and 0 bases from J, the gap between germline ends came to 6 bases. The CDR3 DNA reads TGTGCCAGCAGGAGCTTAGCCAAAAACATTCAGTACTTC. Protein product: CASRSLAKNIQYF.

The chain joins TRBV7-8 to TRBJ1-1; 7 bases are shared with TRBD1. CDR1 and CDR2 (germline): SGHVS, FQNEAQ. The V gene end was trimmed by 6 bases and the J gene end by 3 bases; junction bases not matched to a gene: 7. CDR3 size: 14 residues. The CDR3 loop reads CASSPLDRDTEAFF. CDR3 DNA sequence: TGTGCCAGCAGTCCACTAGACAGGGACACTGAAGCTTTCTTT. The full variable domain, completed using reference TRBV7-8 and TRBJ1-1, is GAGVSQSPRYKVAKRGQDVALRCDPISGHVSLFWYQQALGQGPEFLTYFQNEAQLDKSGLPSDRFFAERPEGSVSTLKIQRTQQEDSAVYLCASSPLDRDTEAFFGQGTRLTVV.

The V call is TRBV6-6, the J call TRBJ2-3; D gene unclear. Germline V CDR1 and CDR2: MNHNY, SVGAGI (reference sequence). This CDR3 is built from 13 residues. V lost 10 bases, J lost 0 bases, and 11 bases lay in between. DNA of the CDR3: TGTGCCATACGGACGTCTAGCACAGATACGCAGTATTTT. Translated, it gives CAIRTSSTDTQYF.

Here the CDR3 reads CASSEFETGAYEQFF. In DNA form, the CDR3 reads TGTGCCAGCAGTGAATTCGAGACAGGGGCGTATGAGCAGTTCTTC. J is TRBJ2-1 and V is TRBV2, with 8 nucleotides matching TRBD1. V lost 2 bases and J lost 8; bases outside the gene matches: 8. The germline V gene encodes CDR1 SNHLY and CDR2 FYNNEI. The CDR3 is 15 residues long.

The CDR3 DNA reads TGTGCCAGCAGTTATATTCAGACTGGCACAGATACGCAGTATTTT. Its protein product is CASSYIQTGTDTQYF. The chain recombines TRBV6-2 or TRBV6-3 with TRBJ2-3, with D unresolved. V dropped 3 bases and J dropped 1 base, with 11 bases sitting between them. CDR3 length equals 15 residues. Germline loops: CDR1 MNHEY, CDR2 SVGEGT.

The chain combines TRBV5-8 with TRBJ2-7; D is undetermined. Germline V lookup: CDR1 SGHTS, CDR2 YDEGEE. V lost 4 bases, J lost 7 bases, and 15 bases lay in between. The CDR3 totals 13 residues. The CDR3, as DNA: TGTGCCAGCAGCCCCTTCGGTTCTGTTGAGCAGTACTTC. Residues: CASSPFGSVEQYF.

This clonotype came up once. At one end the junction does not follow the germline gene, possibly because of a read error. The chain couples TRBV5-1 to TRBJ2-1; no clear D gene. The CDR3 spans 11 residues. Germline assignment: CDR1 SGHRS and CDR2 YFSETQ. DNA of the CDR3: TGCGCCAGCAACTTGGTAGGTGAGCAGTTCTTC. It codes for CASNLVGEQFF.

The V gene is TRBV7-9, the J gene TRBJ2-5; the D gene is possibly TRBD1 (6 bases). Trimming removed 3 bases at V and 5 bases at J, with 13 bases between. CDR1 and CDR2 (germline): SEHNR, FQNEAQ (reference sequence). This CDR3 comprises 14 residues. This CDR3 reads CASSLNRARETQYF. The CDR3 nucleotides are TGTGCCAGCAGCTTGAACAGGGCCCGTGAGACCCAGTACTTC.

The chain recombines TRBV5-1 with TRBJ2-5; 9 nucleotides align to TRBD2. Germline V gives CDR1 SGHRS, CDR2 YFSETQ. The CDR3 has 15 amino acids. V lost 0 bases and J lost 5; bases outside the gene matches: 5. CDR3 sequence: CASSLDAGGLETQYF. In nucleotides, the CDR3 is TGCGCCAGCAGCTTGGACGCGGGAGGGCTCGAGACCCAGTACTTC.

The chain uses TRBV29-1 and TRBJ1-5, with D possibly being TRBD1 (6 bases). The CDR3 sequence is 13 residues long. Between the trimmed V and J ends, which lost 2 bases and 11 bases, there was a span of 16 bases. Germline values: CDR1 SQVTM, CDR2 ANQGSEA. The CDR3, as DNA: TGCAGCGTTGAAACCGCAGGGGTGGTGGCCCAGCATTTT. As protein: CSVETAGVVAQHF.

The chain joins TRBV20-1 to TRBJ1-2; 7 nucleotides match TRBD1. The CDR3 loop spans 13 amino acids. The germline gives CDR1 DFQATT, CDR2 SNEGSKA (reference sequence). With 6 bases clipped from V and 2 bases from J, the junction kept 6 bases outside the gene matches. CDR3 region: CSARTGENYGYTF. CDR3 in DNA: TGCAGTGCGCGGACAGGAGAGAACTATGGCTACACCTTC.

V is TRBV20-1 and J is TRBJ2-5, with D hard to call. Trimming cost V 3 bases and J 2 bases, with 13 bases left between them. The CDR3 loop spans 14 amino acids. Germline lookup yields CDR1 DFQATT and CDR2 SNEGSKA (reference sequence). The CDR3 is CSASVSQSQETQYF. CDR3 nucleotide sequence: TGCAGTGCTAGCGTGTCGCAGAGTCAAGAGACCCAGTACTTC.

This clonotype was recorded only once. J is TRBJ2-4 and V is TRBV7-9; D may be TRBD1 (5 bases). Germline V gene sequence: CDR1 SEHNR, CDR2 FQNEAQ (reference sequence). V was trimmed by 5 bases and J by 10 bases, leaving 18 bases between them. The CDR3 extends over 14 amino acids. CDR3 sequence reads: CASSPNLDRRIQYF. DNA of the CDR3: TGTGCCAGCAGCCCCAATCTAGACAGACGAATTCAGTACTTC.

The chain couples TRBV11-2 to TRBJ2-1; 8 positions agree with TRBD2. This CDR3 comprises 18 residues. Trimming cost V 2 bases and J 0 bases; bases outside gene matches: 9. The germline CDR1 and CDR2 sequences are SGHAT and FQNNGV. In DNA form, the CDR3 reads TGTGCCAGCAGCTTACCCCTTGGCGGGAGGCGCTCCTACAATGAGCAGTTCTTC. Its protein product is CASSLPLGGRRSYNEQFF. The variable domain in full, with the rest retrieved from reference TRBV11-2 and TRBJ2-1, is EAGVAQSPRYKIIEKRQSVAFWCNPISGHATLYWYQQILGQGPKLLIQFQNNGVVDDSQLPKDRFSAERLKGVDSTLKIQPAKLEDSAVYLCASSLPLGGRRSYNEQFFGPGTRLTVL.

V gene TRBV5-1 combines with J gene TRBJ2-3, with a tentative D call TRBD2 (5 bases). Looked up from germline, CDR1 is SGHRS and CDR2 is YFSETQ. The CDR3 extends over 14 amino acids. V lost 6 bases, J lost 6 bases, and 17 bases lay in between. The CDR3 bases are TGCGCCAGCAACTACGGGTCTTCGGGGGATACGCAGTATTTT. As protein: CASNYGSSGDTQYF.

V usage is TRBV19 and J usage is TRBJ2-7; 7 bases line up with TRBD2. The CDR3 is 12 amino acids. J lost 6 bases, V lost 5 bases, and 4 bases had no gene match. The germline V gene encodes CDR1 LNHDA and CDR2 SQIVND (reference sequence). CDR3 sequence reads: CASSERGREQYF. In nucleotides, the CDR3 is TGTGCCAGTAGTGAGCGGGGACGCGAGCAGTACTTC.

The rearrangement joins TRBV11-2 to TRBJ1-2; a possible D gene is TRBD1 (6 bases). V lost 0 bases to trimming and J lost 3 bases, with 8 bases between them. There are 14 residues in the CDR3. Germline values: CDR1 SGHAT, CDR2 FQNNGV. The CDR3 DNA reads TGTGCCAGCAGCTTAGAGGGGGCCCACTATGGCTACACCTTC. Translated, it gives CASSLEGAHYGYTF.

The rearrangement links TRBV5-1 to TRBJ2-3; a possible D gene is TRBD2 (5 bases). The CDR3 contains 15 residues. Looked up from germline, CDR1 is SGHRS and CDR2 is YFSETQ. The V and J ends lost 0 bases and 0 bases respectively, with 8 bases between them. As DNA, the CDR3 is TGCGCCAGCAGCTTGGGGGAGACTAGCACAGATACGCAGTATTTT. It specifies CASSLGETSTDTQYF.

This chain links TRBV9 with TRBJ2-3, with TRBD2 as a possible D gene (6 bases). The V gene lost 0 bases and the J gene lost 7 bases, with 15 bases spanning the gap. The germline CDR1 and CDR2 sequences are SGDLS and YYNGEE. There are 15 residues in the CDR3. The DNA for the CDR3 is TGTGCCAGCAGCGTAGGTGGGGGTGCGGGGAATACGCAGTATTTT. This sequence encodes CASSVGGGAGNTQYF.